These T cell receptor beta chains were read from a single sample in a study of cytomegalovirus exposure and HLA in healthy donors. Sequencing was performed with immunoSEQ multiplex PCR; in TCRdb, only in-frame clones are kept and a portion is missing. Found here are over 60,000 clones, 96% of them singletons; the top ten hold around 5%. Material for sequencing was PBMCs. The receptor set was obtained from a young woman in good health and CMV-seropositive. Each CDR3 is given with its conserved first and last residue. Fields, in order: clone size, J gene, V gene, D gene, CDR3 protein, CDR3 DNA. A D gene is named only where the DNA matches it firmly. The size of a clone is reported for some rows only, either as once, few or many, or as a class for expanded clones.

. | TRBJ2-7 | TRBV5-1 | TRBD2 | CASSTSGRAYEQYF | TGCGCCAGCAGCACTAGCGGACGAGCCTACGAGCAGTACTTC
. | TRBJ1-5 | TRBV27 | . | CASSEQGAQPQHF | TGTGCCAGCAGCGAGCAGGGTGCTCAGCCCCAGCATTTT
. | TRBJ2-7 | TRBV27 | TRBD2 | CASSLRTSGRLSYEQYF | TGTGCCAGCAGTCTGCGGACTAGCGGGAGACTCTCCTACGAGCAGTACTTC
. | TRBJ2-5 | TRBV12-1 | . | CASRGGETQYF | TGTGCCAGCAGGGGGGGGGAGACCCAGTACTTC
. | TRBJ2-3 | TRBV4-1 | TRBD2 | CASSQTSGSTDTQYF | TGCGCCAGCAGCCAAACTAGCGGTAGCACAGATACGCAGTATTTT
. | TRBJ2-3 | TRBV9 | TRBD2 | CASSVAGTRLSDTQYF | TGTGCCAGCAGCGTCGCCGGGACTAGACTCTCAGATACGCAGTATTTT
. | TRBJ2-1 | TRBV27 | TRBD2 | CASSPGLAPNNEQFF | TGTGCCAGCAGCCCTGGACTAGCGCCTAACAATGAGCAGTTCTTC
large | TRBJ2-7 | TRBV6-1 | . | CASSEEQVLEQYF | TGTGCCAGCAGTGAAGAACAGGTTTTGGAGCAGTACTTC
. | TRBJ2-3 | TRBV7-9 | TRBD1 | CASSSNRGFGTDTQYF | TGTGCCAGCAGCTCAAACAGGGGGTTTGGGACAGATACGCAGTATTTT
. | TRBJ2-3 | TRBV30 | . | CAWSSGQGTDTQYF | TGTGCCTGGAGTTCAGGGCAGGGCACAGATACGCAGTATTTT
. | TRBJ2-1 | TRBV9 | . | CASSVETGPYNEQFF | TGTGCCAGCAGCGTAGAAACAGGGCCCTACAATGAGCAGTTCTTC
. | TRBJ2-3 | TRBV4-1 | . | CASSQDQGTDTQYF | TGCGCCAGCAGCCAAGATCAGGGCACAGATACGCAGTATTTT
. | TRBJ2-2 | TRBV7-2 | TRBD2 | CASSLGLAGGLSGELFF | TGTGCCAGCAGCTTGGGACTAGCGGGAGGTCTTTCCGGGGAGCTGTTTTTT
. | TRBJ1-1 | TRBV2 | . | CASRGEHYEAFF | TGTGCCAGCAGGGGAGAGCACTATGAAGCTTTCTTT
. | TRBJ1-1 | TRBV11-3 | . | CASSLSAEAFF | TGTGCCAGCAGCTTAAGTGCGGAAGCTTTCTTT
. | TRBJ2-1 | TRBV9 | . | CASSVGGSYNEQFF | TGTGCCAGCAGCGTAGGCGGTTCCTACAATGAGCAGTTCTTC
once | TRBJ2-7 | TRBV19 | . | CASSKMASSYEQYF | TGTGCCAGTAGTAAAATGGCCAGCTCCTACGAGCAGTACTTC